The present T cell receptor (beta chain) was sequenced within a study of human T cells and chemical hapten exposure listed by TCRdb under 2021. Context from the whole study: Libraries were pooled for sequencing, and per-sample TCR yields varied mainly because of small differences in library volumes within the pool. The study tracked peripheral blood TCR repertoire changes in vivo during primary and secondary sensitization to the hapten diphenylcyclopropenone (DPC) in alopecia patients. Each blood RNA sample was used to sequence both TCR alpha and TCR beta chains. Results the study describes overall, beyond this receptor: Repeated subsampling changed both the strength of the expansion versus patch-test correlation and the threshold at which the correlation became significant. No change with DPC sensitization was found in the number of TCRs above 1 in 1000 frequency, and no evidence of global repertoire structure alterations was found.

The CDR3, cysteine through phenylalanine, is 14 amino acids long. Of all the DNA, just the CDR3 is kept, 42 bases in frame from base 1. Trimming accounts for 1 base at V and 4 bases at J, while the number of junction bases matched to no gene is 4. CDR1 and CDR2, looked up from the germline V gene (reference sequence), are DFQATT and SNEGSKA. Receptors were amplified or captured by RACE. Reads for this sample came from a NextSeq 500. During library preparation, unique molecular identifiers were attached to individual cDNA molecules so that TCRs could be counted quantitatively and reproducibly. In the paper's pipeline: A median of around 96,000 TCRs per sample was observed, with a range of about 23,224 to 690,600. V, J and CDR3 annotation of the TCR reads was performed with the Decombinator software suite. For PS versus PT1 abundance plots, all samples were subsampled to the same number of TCRs (28,000). TCRs were defined as expanded if absent before sensitization and observed at least eight times at the 2-week time point. TCRdb applied fastp at Q25 and MiXCR to the public reads, then kept only in-frame beta chains. Each entry merges the rows of one CDR3 protein and shows their most common DNA and genes. TCRdb assigned the V and J calls; the authors' analysis was not used. The sample table holds about 130,000 distinct CDR3 sequences, of which around 8.2% were seen once. The leading ten clones occupy about 2% of the sample.

Read against the paper, the sample's time point label means: healthy volunteer bleed at 2 weeks. Total RNA was extracted from unfractionated whole blood that had been collected in Tempus Blood RNA tubes. As TCR sequencing controls, roughly 5 healthy volunteers were used, with blood taken at day 0, 2 weeks and 6 weeks. A few counts support this clonotype. The antigen it binds to is not known. No base quality information exists; no much larger clone differs at one position. Sequencing input: whole blood. The sequence joins TRBV20-1 to TRBJ2-1; 7 central bases correspond to TRBD2. This TCR was sampled from a male donor in good health. Some clones in this sample may be carry-over from other donors' samples. The nucleotide sequence reads as follows: TGCAGTGCTAGAGCGGGAGGCAATTACAATGAGCAGTTCTTC. Translated, it gives CSARAGGNYNEQFF.